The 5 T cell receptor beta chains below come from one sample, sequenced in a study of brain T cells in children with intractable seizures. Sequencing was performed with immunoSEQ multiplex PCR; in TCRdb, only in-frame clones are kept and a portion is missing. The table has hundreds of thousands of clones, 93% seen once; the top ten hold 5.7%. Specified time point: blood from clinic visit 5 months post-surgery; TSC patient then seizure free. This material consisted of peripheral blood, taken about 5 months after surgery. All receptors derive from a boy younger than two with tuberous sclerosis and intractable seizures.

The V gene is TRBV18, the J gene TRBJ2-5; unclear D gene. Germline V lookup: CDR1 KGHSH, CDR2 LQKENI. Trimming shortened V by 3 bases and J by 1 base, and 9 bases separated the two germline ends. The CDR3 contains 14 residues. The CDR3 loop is CASSPPNSQETQYF. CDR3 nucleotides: TGTGCCAGCTCACCTCCGAATTCCCAAGAGACCCAGTACTTC.

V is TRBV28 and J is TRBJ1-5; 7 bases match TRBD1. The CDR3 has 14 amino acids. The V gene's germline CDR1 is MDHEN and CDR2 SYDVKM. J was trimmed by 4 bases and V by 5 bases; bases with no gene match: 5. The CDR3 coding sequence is TGTGCCAGCAGTCCGGGACAGTATAATCAGCCCCAGCATTTT. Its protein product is CASSPGQYNQPQHF.

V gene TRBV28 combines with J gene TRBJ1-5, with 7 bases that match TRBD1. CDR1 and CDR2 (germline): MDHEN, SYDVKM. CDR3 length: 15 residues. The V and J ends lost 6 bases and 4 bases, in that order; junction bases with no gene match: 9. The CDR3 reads CASSQTGPLNQPQHF. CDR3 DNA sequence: TGTGCCAGCAGCCAGACAGGGCCTTTGAATCAGCCCCAGCATTTT.

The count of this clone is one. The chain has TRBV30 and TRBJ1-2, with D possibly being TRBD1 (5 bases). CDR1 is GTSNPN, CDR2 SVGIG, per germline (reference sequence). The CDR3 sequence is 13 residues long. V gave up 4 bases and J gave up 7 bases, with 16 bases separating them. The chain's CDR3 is CAWTDGAGAGYTF. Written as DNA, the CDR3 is TGTGCCTGGACCGACGGAGCTGGGGCTGGCTACACCTTC.

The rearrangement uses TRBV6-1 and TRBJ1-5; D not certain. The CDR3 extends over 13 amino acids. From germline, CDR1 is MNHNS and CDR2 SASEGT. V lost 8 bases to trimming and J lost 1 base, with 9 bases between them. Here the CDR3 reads CASLRQSNQPQHF. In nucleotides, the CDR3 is TGTGCCAGCCTTAGACAAAGCAATCAGCCCCAGCATTTT.